This is a list of T cell receptor beta chains from one sample in a study of PD-L1 blockade in urothelial cancer. Here immunoSEQ multiplex PCR was the method, and the copy in TCRdb shows in-frame clones only, minus some. The data hold about 39,000 clones, with about 89% observed a single time. This specimen was PBMCs, taken around atezolizumab (anti-PD-L1) treatment. Receptors were obtained from a woman aged 55-69 years with urothelial cancer. Each CDR3 is given with its conserved first and last residue. D genes are given only for firm matches. Size values are once, few and many counts, or a class for expanded clones, and some rows have none.

D	V	J	size	CDR3	DNA
TRBD1	TRBV28	TRBJ1-2	NA	CASSRGTVNHGYTF	TGTGCCAGCAGCCGAGGGACAGTAAATCATGGCTACACCTTC
NA	TRBV7-9	TRBJ2-3	NA	CASSGLAGPSTDTQYF	TGTGCCAGCAGCGGCCTGGCGGGGCCAAGCACAGATACGCAGTATTTT
TRBD2	TRBV4-3	TRBJ2-3	NA	CASSRMTSGSADTQYF	TGCGCCAGCAGCCGAATGACTAGCGGGAGTGCAGATACGCAGTATTTT
TRBD2	TRBV29-1	TRBJ2-5	NA	CSVEAGEETQYF	TGCAGCGTTGAGGCGGGAGAAGAGACCCAGTACTTC
TRBD2	TRBV10-3	TRBJ2-3	NA	CATHSLAGAADTQYF	TGTGCCACCCACTCACTAGCGGGAGCGGCAGATACGCAGTATTTT
NA	TRBV25-1	TRBJ2-7	NA	CASSQSYEQYF	TGTGCCAGCAGCCAATCCTACGAGCAGTACTTC
TRBD1	TRBV28	TRBJ1-5	NA	CASRPQGGSNQPQHF	TGTGCCAGCAGACCACAGGGGGGTAGCAATCAGCCCCAGCATTTT
TRBD2	TRBV11-2	TRBJ2-7	NA	CASSSTSGVYEQYF	TGTGCCAGCAGCTCGACTAGCGGGGTATACGAGCAGTACTTC
NA	TRBV2	TRBJ2-3	NA	CASSESDRLRHTPDTQYF	TGTGCCAGCAGTGAAAGTGACAGACTTAGACACACCCCAGATACGCAGTATTTT
NA	TRBV23-1	TRBJ1-4	NA	CASSQATAGLGFKFEKLFF	TGCGCCAGCAGTCAAGCGACAGCCGGGCTCGGGTTTAAATTTGAAAAACTGTTTTTT
TRBD2	TRBV2	TRBJ2-3	NA	CRTSGRGIDTQYF	TGCCGGACAAGCGGGAGAGGTATAGATACGCAGTATTTT
TRBD2	TRBV2	TRBJ2-1	NA	CASSRQTSGAYNEQFF	TGTGCCAGCAGTCGCCAGACTAGCGGGGCGTACAATGAGCAGTTCTTC
TRBD2	TRBV5-4	TRBJ2-3	NA	CASSTSSGRTDTQYF	TGTGCCAGCAGCACCTCTAGCGGGAGAACAGATACGCAGTATTTT
NA	TRBV6-6	TRBJ2-7	once	CASSSTLEGQYF	TGTGCCAGCAGTTCGACACTGGAGGGGCAGTACTTC
TRBD2	TRBV9	TRBJ2-7	NA	CASSVGTSGRWSSYEQYF	TGTGCCAGCAGCGTAGGTACTAGCGGGAGGTGGAGCTCCTACGAGCAGTACTTC
TRBD2	TRBV5-1	TRBJ2-1	NA	CASSGSGSSYNEQFF	TGCGCCAGCAGCGGTAGCGGGAGCTCCTACAATGAGCAGTTCTTC
NA	TRBV29-1	TRBJ2-1	NA	CSALRGGVSNEQFF	TGCAGCGCCCTCCGAGGGGGGGTGTCCAATGAGCAGTTCTTC
NA	TRBV28	TRBJ2-1	NA	CASRTILINEQFF	TGTGCCAGCAGGACTATTTTGATCAATGAGCAGTTCTTC
NA	TRBV5-1	TRBJ2-7	NA	CASSLNSMSYEQYF	TGCGCCAGCAGCTTGAATTCGATGAGTTACGAGCAGTACTTC
NA	TRBV28	TRBJ1-2	NA	CASSSTLRGGPSYGYTF	TGTGCCAGCAGCTCCACCTTGAGGGGGGGGCCCAGCTATGGCTACACCTTC
TRBD1	TRBV7-9	TRBJ1-5	NA	CASSPGTGNQPQHF	TGTGCCAGCAGTCCCGGGACAGGGAATCAGCCCCAGCATTTT
NA	TRBV18	TRBJ2-2	NA	CASSPAPLGAGELFF	TGTGCCAGCTCACCAGCCCCCTTGGGAGCCGGGGAGCTGTTTTTT
NA	TRBV28	TRBJ2-1	NA	CASSFGSNEQFF	TGTGCCAGCAGTTTTGGGAGCAATGAGCAGTTCTTC
TRBD1	TRBV6-1	TRBJ1-2	NA	CASSQDRGPYGYTF	TGTGCCAGCAGCCAGGACAGGGGGCCCTATGGCTACACCTTC
TRBD2	TRBV5-1	TRBJ2-2	NA	CASSLAPSGSGELFF	TGCGCCAGCAGCTTGGCCCCTAGCGGGAGCGGGGAGCTGTTTTTT
TRBD1	TRBV27	TRBJ2-3	NA	CASSFRGKDTQYF	TGTGCCAGCAGTTTCAGGGGGAAGGATACGCAGTATTTT